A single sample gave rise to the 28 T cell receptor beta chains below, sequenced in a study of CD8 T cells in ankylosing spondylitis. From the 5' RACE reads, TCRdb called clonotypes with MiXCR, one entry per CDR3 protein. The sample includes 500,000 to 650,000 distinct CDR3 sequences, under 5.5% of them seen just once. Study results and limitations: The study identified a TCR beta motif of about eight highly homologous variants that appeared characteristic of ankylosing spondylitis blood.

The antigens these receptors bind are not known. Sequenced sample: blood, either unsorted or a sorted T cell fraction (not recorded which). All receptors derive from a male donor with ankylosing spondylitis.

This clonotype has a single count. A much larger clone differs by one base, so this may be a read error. CDR3 coding DNA: TGCAGCTCAGGGGGGCAGTTTAGCACAGATACGCAGTATTTT. The encoded protein is CSSGGQFSTDTQYF. The chain combines TRBV20-1 with TRBJ2-3; D possibly corresponds to TRBD1 (7 bases). The CDR3 is 14 amino acids. The germline V gene encodes CDR1 DFQATT and CDR2 SNEGSKA (reference sequence).

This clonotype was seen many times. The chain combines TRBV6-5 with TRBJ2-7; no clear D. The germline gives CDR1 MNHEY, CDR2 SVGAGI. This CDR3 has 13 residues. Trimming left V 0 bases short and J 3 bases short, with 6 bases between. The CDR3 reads CASSYSRGYEQYF. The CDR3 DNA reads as TGTGCCAGCAGTTACTCTCGAGGCTACGAGCAGTACTTC.

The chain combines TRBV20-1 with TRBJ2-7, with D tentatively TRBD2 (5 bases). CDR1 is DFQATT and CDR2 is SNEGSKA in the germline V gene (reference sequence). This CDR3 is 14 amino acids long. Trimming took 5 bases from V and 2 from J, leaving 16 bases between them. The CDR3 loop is CSALQTGRPYEQYF. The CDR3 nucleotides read TGCAGTGCTCTCCAGACGGGGAGACCCTACGAGCAGTACTTC.

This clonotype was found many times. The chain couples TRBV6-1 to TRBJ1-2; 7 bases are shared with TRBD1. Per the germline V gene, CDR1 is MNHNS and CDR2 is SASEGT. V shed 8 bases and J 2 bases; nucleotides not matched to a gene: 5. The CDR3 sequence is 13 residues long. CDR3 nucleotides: TGTGCCAGCCACAGGGGATTCAACTATGGCTACACCTTC. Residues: CASHRGFNYGYTF.

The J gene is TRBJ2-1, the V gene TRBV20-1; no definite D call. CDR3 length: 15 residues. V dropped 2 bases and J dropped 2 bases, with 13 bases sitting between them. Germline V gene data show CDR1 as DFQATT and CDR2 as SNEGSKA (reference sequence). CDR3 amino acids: CSARKLKRPYNEQFF. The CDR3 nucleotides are TGCAGTGCTAGAAAACTAAAAAGGCCCTACAATGAGCAGTTCTTC.

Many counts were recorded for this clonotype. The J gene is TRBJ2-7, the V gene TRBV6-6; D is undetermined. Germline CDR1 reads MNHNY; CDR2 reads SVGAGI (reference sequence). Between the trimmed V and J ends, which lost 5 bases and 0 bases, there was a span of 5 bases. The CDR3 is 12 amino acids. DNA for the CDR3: TGTGCCAGCAGTCCGTACTCCTACGAGCAGTACTTC. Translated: CASSPYSYEQYF.

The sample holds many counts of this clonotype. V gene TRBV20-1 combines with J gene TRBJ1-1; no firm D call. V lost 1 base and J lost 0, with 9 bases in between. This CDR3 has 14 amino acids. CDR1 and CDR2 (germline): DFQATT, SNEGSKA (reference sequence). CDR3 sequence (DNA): TGCAGTGCTAGAGTCCAGCTTATGAACACTGAAGCTTTCTTT. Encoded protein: CSARVQLMNTEAFF.

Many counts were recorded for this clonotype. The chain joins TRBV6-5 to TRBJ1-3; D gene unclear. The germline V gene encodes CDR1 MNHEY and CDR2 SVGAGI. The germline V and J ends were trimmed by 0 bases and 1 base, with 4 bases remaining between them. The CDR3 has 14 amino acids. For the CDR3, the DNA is TGTGCCAGCAGTTACTCAACATCTGGAAACACCATATATTTT. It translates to CASSYSTSGNTIYF.

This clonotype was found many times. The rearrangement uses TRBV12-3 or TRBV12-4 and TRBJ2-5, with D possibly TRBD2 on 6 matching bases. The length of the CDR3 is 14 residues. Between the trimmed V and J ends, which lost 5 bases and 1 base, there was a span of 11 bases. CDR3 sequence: CASSPGGPQETQYF. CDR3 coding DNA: TGTGCCAGCAGTCCCGGGGGTCCCCAAGAGACCCAGTACTTC.

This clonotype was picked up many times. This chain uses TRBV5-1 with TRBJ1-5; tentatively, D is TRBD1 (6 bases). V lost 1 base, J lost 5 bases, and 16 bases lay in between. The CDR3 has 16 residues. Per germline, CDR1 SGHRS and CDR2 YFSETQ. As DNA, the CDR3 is TGCGCCAGCAGCTTGTACGGGGGCAAAGGGGATCAGCCCCAGCATTTT. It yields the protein CASSLYGGKGDQPQHF.

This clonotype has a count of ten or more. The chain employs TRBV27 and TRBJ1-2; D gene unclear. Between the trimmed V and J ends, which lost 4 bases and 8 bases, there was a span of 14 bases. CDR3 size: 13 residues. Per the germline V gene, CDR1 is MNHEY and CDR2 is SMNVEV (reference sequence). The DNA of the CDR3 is TGTGCCAGCAGTTCCGCCGGTACTAGGGGCTACACCTTC. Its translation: CASSSAGTRGYTF.

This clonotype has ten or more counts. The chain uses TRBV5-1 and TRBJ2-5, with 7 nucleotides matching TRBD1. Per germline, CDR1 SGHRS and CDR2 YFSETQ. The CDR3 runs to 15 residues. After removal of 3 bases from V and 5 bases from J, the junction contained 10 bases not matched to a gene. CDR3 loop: CASSYRTGSTETQYF. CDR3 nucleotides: TGCGCCAGCAGCTACCGGACAGGATCAACGGAGACCCAGTACTTC.

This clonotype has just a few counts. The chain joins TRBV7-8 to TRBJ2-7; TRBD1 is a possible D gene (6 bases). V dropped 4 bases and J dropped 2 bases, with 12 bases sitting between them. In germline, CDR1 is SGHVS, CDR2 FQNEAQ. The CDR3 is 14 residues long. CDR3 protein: CASSWTAGAYEQYF. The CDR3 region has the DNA TGTGCCAGCAGCTGGACGGCAGGGGCCTACGAGCAGTACTTC.

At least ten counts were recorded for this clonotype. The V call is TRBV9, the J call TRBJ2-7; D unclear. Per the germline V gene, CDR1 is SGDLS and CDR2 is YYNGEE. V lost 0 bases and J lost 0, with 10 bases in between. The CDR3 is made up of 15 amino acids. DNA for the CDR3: TGTGCCAGCAGCGTAGACCCGGGTAGCTCCTACGAGCAGTACTTC. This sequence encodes CASSVDPGSSYEQYF. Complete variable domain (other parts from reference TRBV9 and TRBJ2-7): DSGVTQTPKHLITATGQRVTLRCSPRSGDLSVYWYQQSLDQGLQFLIQYYNGEERAKGNILERFSAQQFPDLHSELNLSSLELGDSALYFCASSVDPGSSYEQYFGPGTRLTVT.

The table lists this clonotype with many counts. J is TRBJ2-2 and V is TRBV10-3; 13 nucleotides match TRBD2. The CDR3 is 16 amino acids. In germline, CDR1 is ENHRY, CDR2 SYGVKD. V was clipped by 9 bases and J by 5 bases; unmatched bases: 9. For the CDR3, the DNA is TGTGCCATAAGTACTAGCGGGGGGGCATATACCGGGGAGCTGTTTTTT. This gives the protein CAISTSGGAYTGELFF.

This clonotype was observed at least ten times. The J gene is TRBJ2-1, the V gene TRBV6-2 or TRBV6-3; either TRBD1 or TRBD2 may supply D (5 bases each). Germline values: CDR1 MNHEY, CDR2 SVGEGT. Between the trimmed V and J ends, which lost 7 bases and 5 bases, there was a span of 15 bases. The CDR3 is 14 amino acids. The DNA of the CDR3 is TGTGCCAGCACCTATGGGGGAGCCCACAATGAGCAGTTCTTC. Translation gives CASTYGGAHNEQFF.

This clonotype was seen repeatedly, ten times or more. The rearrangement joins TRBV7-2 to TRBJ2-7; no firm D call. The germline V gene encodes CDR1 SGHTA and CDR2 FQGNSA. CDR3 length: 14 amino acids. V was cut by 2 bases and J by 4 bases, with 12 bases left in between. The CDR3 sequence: CASSLRQDLYEQYF. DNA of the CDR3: TGTGCCAGCAGCTTACGGCAGGACCTTTACGAGCAGTACTTC.

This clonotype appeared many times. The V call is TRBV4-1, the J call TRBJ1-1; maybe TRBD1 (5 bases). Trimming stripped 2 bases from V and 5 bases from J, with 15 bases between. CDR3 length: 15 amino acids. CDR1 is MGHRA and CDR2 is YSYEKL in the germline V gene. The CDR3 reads CASSQLGDRGTEAFF. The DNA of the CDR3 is TGCGCCAGCAGCCAATTGGGGGACCGGGGGACTGAAGCTTTCTTT.

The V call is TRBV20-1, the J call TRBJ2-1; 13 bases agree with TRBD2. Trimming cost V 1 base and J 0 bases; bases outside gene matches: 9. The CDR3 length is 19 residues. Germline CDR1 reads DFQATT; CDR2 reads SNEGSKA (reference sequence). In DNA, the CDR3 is TGCAGTGCTAGAGTGGCGACTAGCGGGGGGCATCGCTCCTACAATGAGCAGTTCTTC. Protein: CSARVATSGGHRSYNEQFF.

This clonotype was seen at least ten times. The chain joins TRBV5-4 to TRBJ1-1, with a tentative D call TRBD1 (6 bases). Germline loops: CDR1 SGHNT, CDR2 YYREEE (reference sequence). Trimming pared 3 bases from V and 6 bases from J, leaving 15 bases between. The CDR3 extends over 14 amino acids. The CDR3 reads CASSSLQGRAEAFF. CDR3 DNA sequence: TGTGCCAGCAGCTCCCTACAGGGTAGAGCTGAAGCTTTCTTT.

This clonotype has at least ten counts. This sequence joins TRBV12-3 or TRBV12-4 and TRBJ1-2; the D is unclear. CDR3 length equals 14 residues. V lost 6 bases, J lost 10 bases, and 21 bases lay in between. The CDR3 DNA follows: TGTGCCAGCAGCTACACTGGAGGGCTCAACGACTACACCTTC. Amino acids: CASSYTGGLNDYTF.

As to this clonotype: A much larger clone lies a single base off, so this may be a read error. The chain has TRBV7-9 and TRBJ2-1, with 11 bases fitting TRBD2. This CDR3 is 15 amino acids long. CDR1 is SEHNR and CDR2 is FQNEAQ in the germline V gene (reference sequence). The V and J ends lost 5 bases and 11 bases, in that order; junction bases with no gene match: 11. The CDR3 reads CASSTLAGVFNKQFF. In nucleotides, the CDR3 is TGTGCCAGCAGCACACTAGCGGGAGTGTTTAATAAGCAGTTCTTC.

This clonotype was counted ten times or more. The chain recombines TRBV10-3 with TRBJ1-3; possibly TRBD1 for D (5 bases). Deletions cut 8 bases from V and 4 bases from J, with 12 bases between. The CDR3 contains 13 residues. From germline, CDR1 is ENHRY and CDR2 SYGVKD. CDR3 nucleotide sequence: TGTGCCATCCGATTGGGGGAAGGAAACACCATATATTTT. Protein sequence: CAIRLGEGNTIYF.

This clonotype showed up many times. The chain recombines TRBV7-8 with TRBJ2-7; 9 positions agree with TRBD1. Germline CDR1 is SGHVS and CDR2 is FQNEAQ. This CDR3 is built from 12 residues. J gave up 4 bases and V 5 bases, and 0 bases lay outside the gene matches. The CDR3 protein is CASSGTGYEQYF. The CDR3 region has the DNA TGTGCCAGCAGCGGGACAGGGTACGAGCAGTACTTC.

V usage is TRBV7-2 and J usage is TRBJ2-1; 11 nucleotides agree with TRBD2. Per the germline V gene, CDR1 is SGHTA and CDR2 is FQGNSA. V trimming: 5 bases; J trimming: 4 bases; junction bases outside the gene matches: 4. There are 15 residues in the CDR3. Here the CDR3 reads CASSPLAGEYNEQFF. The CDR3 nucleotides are TGTGCCAGCAGCCCACTAGCGGGGGAATACAATGAGCAGTTCTTC. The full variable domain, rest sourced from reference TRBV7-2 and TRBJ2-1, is GAGVSQSPSNKVTEKGKDVELRCDPISGHTALYWYRQSLGQGLEFLIYFQGNSAPDKSGLPSDRFSAERTGGSVSTLTIQRTQQEDSAVYLCASSPLAGEYNEQFFGPGTRLTVL.

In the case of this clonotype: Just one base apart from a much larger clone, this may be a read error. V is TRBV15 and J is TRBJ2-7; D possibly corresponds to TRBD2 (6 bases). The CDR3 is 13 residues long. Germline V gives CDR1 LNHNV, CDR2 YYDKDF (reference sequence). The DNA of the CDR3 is TGTGCCACCAGCAGAGATGTCGCTAGCGTGTTCCTCTTC. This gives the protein CATSRDVASVFLF.

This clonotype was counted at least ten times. DNA of the CDR3: TGTGCCAGCAGCGTACAGGACGGTTCGAATGAAAAACTGTTTTTT. Translation gives CASSVQDGSNEKLFF. This chain joins TRBV9 and TRBJ1-4; D not resolved. Deletions cut 1 base from V and 5 bases from J, with 12 bases between. The CDR3 is 15 residues long. Germline CDR1 and CDR2: SGDLS and YYNGEE. Filled out from reference TRBV9 and TRBJ1-4, the complete variable domain reads DSGVTQTPKHLITATGQRVTLRCSPRSGDLSVYWYQQSLDQGLQFLIQYYNGEERAKGNILERFSAQQFPDLHSELNLSSLELGDSALYFCASSVQDGSNEKLFFGSGTQLSVL.

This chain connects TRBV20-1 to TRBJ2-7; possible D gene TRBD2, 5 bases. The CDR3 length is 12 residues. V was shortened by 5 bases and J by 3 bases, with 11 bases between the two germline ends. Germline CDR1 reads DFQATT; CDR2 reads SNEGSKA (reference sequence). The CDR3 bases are TGCAGTGCTCTCGGACTGGGCTACGAGCAGTACTTC. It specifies CSALGLGYEQYF.